Below, 26 T cell receptor beta chains from the same sample are listed, as sequenced in a study of human T cells and chemical hapten exposure. Using its own MiXCR run on the RACE reads, TCRdb lists one record per CDR3 protein. The profile covers some 400,000 distinct CDR3 sequences, with 5.1% appearing a single time and 2% to 3% taken by the ten largest. Time point in this sample: pre-sensitization, week 0. Treatment denoted: therapeutic diphenylcyclopropenone sensitization with weekly scalp DPC. The source material was whole blood, sampled in connection with sensitization to the hapten diphenylcyclopropenone (DPC). The receptors shown here come from a woman aged 50 to 65 with alopecia areata. Some clones in this sample may be carry-over from other donors' samples.

This clonotype was observed many times. The J gene is TRBJ2-1, the V gene TRBV7-2, with D possibly TRBD1 on 5 matching bases. The CDR3 covers 15 residues. Germline CDR1 and CDR2: SGHTA and FQGNSA. The V end lost 1 base, the J end lost 5 bases, and 12 bases lay between the germline ends. CDR3 DNA sequence: TGTGCCAGCAGCTTAGAGTGGGGCCCCCACAATGAGCAGTTCTTC. Protein product: CASSLEWGPHNEQFF. Using reference TRBV7-2 and TRBJ2-1 for the parts outside the CDR3, the full variable domain is GAGVSQSPSNKVTEKGKDVELRCDPISGHTALYWYRQSLGQGLEFLIYFQGNSAPDKSGLPSDRFSAERTGGSVSTLTIQRTQQEDSAVYLCASSLEWGPHNEQFFGPGTRLTVL.

The sample holds a few counts of this clonotype. The rearrangement links TRBV5-1 to TRBJ2-5; 8 bases align to TRBD1. The CDR3 covers 13 residues. Germline V lookup: CDR1 SGHRS, CDR2 YFSETQ. V lost 2 bases and J lost 5; bases outside the gene matches: 2. The CDR3 DNA is TGCGCCAGCAGCTTCGGGACAGGCGAGACCCAGTACTTC. It codes for CASSFGTGETQYF.

This clonotype was seen repeatedly, ten times or more. The chain couples TRBV29-1 to TRBJ2-1; 8 bases agree with TRBD2. The CDR3 has 13 amino acids. The junction had 9 bases not matched to a gene; V was cut back by 7 bases and J by 7 bases. Germline V gene lookup returns CDR1 SQVTM and CDR2 ANQGSEA. CDR3 in DNA: TGCAGCGCCCAGGGAGCGGGAGAAAATGAGCAGTTCTTC. It is translated as CSAQGAGENEQFF.

This clonotype appeared many times. V is TRBV29-1 and J is TRBJ2-2; 12 nucleotides match TRBD2. After removal of 8 bases from V and 6 bases from J, the junction contained 7 bases not matched to a gene. In germline, CDR1 is SQVTM, CDR2 ANQGSEA. The CDR3 length is 14 residues. The CDR3 here is CSSRLAGASGELFF. The CDR3 DNA sequence: TGCAGCTCGCGACTAGCGGGAGCGTCCGGGGAGCTGTTTTTT.

This clonotype was observed at least ten times. The CDR3 loop is CASSYSILGQGRNTEAFF. Here the CDR3 DNA reads TGTGCCAGCAGTTACTCGATTCTCGGACAGGGCCGTAACACTGAAGCTTTCTTT. V usage is TRBV6-2 or TRBV6-3 and J usage is TRBJ1-1; 8 nucleotides match TRBD1. The CDR3 is 18 residues long. The germline CDR1 and CDR2 sequences are MNHEY and SVGEGT. V was clipped by 0 bases and J by 2 bases; unmatched bases: 11.

The chain recombines TRBV6-2 or TRBV6-3 with TRBJ1-4, with D unresolved. This CDR3 contains 11 residues. The V end lost 8 bases, the J end lost 7 bases, and 8 bases lay between the germline ends. Looked up from germline, CDR1 is MNHEY and CDR2 is SVGEGT. The CDR3 protein is CASAGGEKLFF. In DNA form, the CDR3 reads TGTGCCAGCGCGGGCGGTGAAAAACTGTTTTTT.

V gene TRBV29-1 combines with J gene TRBJ1-5; 11 nucleotides align to TRBD1. Per germline, CDR1 SQVTM and CDR2 ANQGSEA. The CDR3 covers 12 residues. The CDR3 sequence: CRGTGGNQPQHF. Here the CDR3 DNA reads TGCAGGGGGACAGGGGGGAATCAGCCCCAGCATTTT.

This clonotype came up many times. The chain recombines TRBV6-2 or TRBV6-3 with TRBJ2-1; TRBD2 aligns across 15 bases. V lost 6 bases, J lost 7 bases, and 7 bases stayed unmatched. Germline V gene lookup returns CDR1 MNHEY and CDR2 SVGEGT. The CDR3 is 16 residues long. Here the CDR3 reads CASRRTGTSGRNEQFF. As DNA, the CDR3 is TGTGCCAGCAGGCGCACCGGGACTAGCGGGAGGAATGAGCAGTTCTTC.

The V gene is TRBV24-1, the J gene TRBJ1-5; maybe TRBD1 (5 bases). CDR3 size: 13 residues. V was pared by 4 bases and J by 6 bases, with 9 bases between. From germline, CDR1 is KGHDR and CDR2 SFDVKD. For the CDR3, the DNA is TGTGCCACCAGTGACAGGGAATCTCAGCCCCAGCATTTT. It specifies CATSDRESQPQHF.

This clonotype was seen ten or more times. The chain uses TRBV4-2 and TRBJ2-3; 10 bases line up with TRBD2. In germline, CDR1 is LGHNA, CDR2 YNFKEQ. The CDR3 runs 18 residues. V was clipped by 4 bases and J by 6 bases; unmatched bases: 16. The CDR3 DNA reads as TGTGCCAGCAGCCCCCTTTTAAGCCTAGCGGGGGCAGGTGATACGCAGTATTTT. It codes for CASSPLLSLAGAGDTQYF.

The chain is built from TRBV6-1 and TRBJ1-2; a possible D gene is TRBD1 (6 bases). The V end was cut by 6 bases, the J end by 2 bases, with 10 bases between. CDR1 is MNHNS and CDR2 is SASEGT in the germline V gene. CDR3 size: 13 residues. CDR3 coding DNA: TGTGCCAGCAGGATAACAGGGAACTATGGCTACACCTTC. This encodes CASRITGNYGYTF.

This clonotype was seen many times. The rearrangement joins TRBV27 to TRBJ2-7; D is unresolved. V dropped 6 bases and J dropped 4 bases, with 13 bases sitting between them. The V gene's germline CDR1 is MNHEY and CDR2 SMNVEV (reference sequence). The CDR3 runs to 13 residues. The CDR3 sequence: CASRLNGRYEQYF. CDR3 DNA sequence: TGTGCCAGCAGGCTTAACGGGCGGTACGAGCAGTACTTC.

This clonotype was observed many times. The chain has TRBV28 and TRBJ1-5; D unclear. The germline gives CDR1 MDHEN, CDR2 SYDVKM. V was clipped by 7 bases and J by 3 bases, with 13 bases between them. This CDR3 is 14 amino acids long. CDR3 protein: CASTFTGYNQPQHF. DNA for the CDR3: TGTGCCAGCACCTTCACCGGGTACAATCAGCCCCAGCATTTT.

In this sample, this clonotype turned up many times. The chain employs TRBV18 and TRBJ2-5; 7 bases match TRBD1. Trimming took 5 bases from V and 2 from J; bases not matched to a gene: 5. The CDR3 has 14 residues. Germline lookup yields CDR1 KGHSH and CDR2 LQKENI. CDR3 residues: CASSETGNQETQYF. The CDR3 nucleotides read TGTGCCAGCTCAGAGACAGGGAATCAAGAGACCCAGTACTTC.

This clonotype was recorded many times. V and J are TRBV12-3 or TRBV12-4 and TRBJ1-5; D is unresolved. The CDR3 spans 15 residues. V gave up 5 bases and J gave up 6 bases, with 17 bases separating them. CDR3 sequence (DNA): TGTGCCAGCAGTCCCCTGGGAGGGATGGGTCAGCCCCAGCATTTT. This encodes CASSPLGGMGQPQHF.

This clonotype has at least ten counts. The J gene is TRBJ1-2, the V gene TRBV12-3 or TRBV12-4; no definite D call. This CDR3 contains 13 residues. The V end lost 6 bases, the J end lost 2 bases, and 10 bases lay between the germline ends. The CDR3 DNA reads as TGTGCCAGCAGCCGGGCCGCAAACTATGGCTACACCTTC. Protein sequence: CASSRAANYGYTF.

This sequence joins TRBV18 and TRBJ2-3; D gene uncertain. V lost 3 bases and J 1 base, leaving 11 bases between the germline ends. The length of the CDR3 is 15 residues. CDR1 and CDR2 (germline): KGHSH, LQKENI. The CDR3 loop is CASSPLWQGTDTQYF. CDR3 coding DNA: TGTGCCAGCTCACCCCTTTGGCAGGGCACAGATACGCAGTATTTT.

This clonotype appeared a few times. The V and J genes are TRBV6-5 and TRBJ2-7; 7 nucleotides match TRBD2. The CDR3 covers 15 residues. CDR1 and CDR2 from the germline V gene are MNHEY and SVGAGI. With 3 bases clipped from V and 5 bases from J, the junction kept 10 bases outside the gene matches. CDR3 in amino acids: CASSYNGAGEHEQYF. The CDR3 region has the DNA TGTGCCAGCAGTTATAACGGGGCGGGAGAGCACGAGCAGTACTTC.

The chain joins TRBV10-3 to TRBJ1-1; a possible D gene is TRBD1 (5 bases). Germline V gene data show CDR1 as ENHRY and CDR2 as SYGVKD. The ends were cut back, 8 bases at V and 4 bases at J, with 17 bases in the middle. CDR3 length equals 14 residues. CDR3 residues: CAIAQRRGSTEAFF. DNA for the CDR3: TGTGCCATCGCACAGAGACGGGGGAGCACTGAAGCTTTCTTT.

Only a few counts were recorded for this clonotype. The rearrangement links TRBV7-9 to TRBJ1-5, with TRBD1 matching 10 bases. J gave up 1 base and V 4 bases, and 4 bases lay outside the gene matches. CDR3 length equals 16 residues. The germline V gene has CDR1 SEHNR and CDR2 FQNEAQ (reference sequence). CDR3 loop: CASSSDRGRSNQPQHF. The CDR3 nucleotides read TGTGCCAGCAGCTCCGACAGGGGGCGAAGCAATCAGCCCCAGCATTTT. Full variable domain (remainder filled in from reference TRBV7-9 and TRBJ1-5): DTGVSQNPRHKITKRGQNVTFRCDPISEHNRLYWYRQTLGQGPEFLTYFQNEAQLEKSRLLSDRFSAERPKGSFSTLEIQRTEQGDSAMYLCASSSDRGRSNQPQHFGDGTRLSIL.

Many counts were recorded for this clonotype. The chain links TRBV9 to TRBJ2-5; 7 bases match TRBD2. In germline, CDR1 is SGDLS, CDR2 YYNGEE. The CDR3 extends over 14 amino acids. V dropped 0 bases and J dropped 3; count of bases not matched to a gene: 2. The CDR3 bases are TGTGCCAGCAGCGTAGGAAGCGGGGAAGAGACCCAGTACTTC. This encodes CASSVGSGEETQYF.

This clonotype was recorded many times. The rearrangement links TRBV6-1 to TRBJ2-3, with D perhaps being TRBD1 or TRBD2 (6 bases each). This CDR3 spans 17 amino acids. Germline V gene lookup returns CDR1 MNHNS and CDR2 SASEGT. Trimming shortened V by 7 bases and J by 4 bases, and 24 bases separated the two germline ends. CDR3 in amino acids: CASTLRHGGGNSDTQYF. CDR3 bases: TGTGCCAGCACCCTCCGCCATGGAGGGGGAAATTCAGATACGCAGTATTTT.

This clonotype was observed many times. The chain uses TRBV5-5 and TRBJ2-3; TRBD1 matches 8 bases. The length of the CDR3 is 14 residues. Germline trimming cut 0 bases from V and 5 bases from J; bases unmatched to any gene: 2. Germline V lookup: CDR1 SGHKS, CDR2 YYEKEE (reference sequence). The CDR3, as DNA: TGTGCCAGCAGCTTGGTCAGGGGGCGAGATACGCAGTATTTT. Translated: CASSLVRGRDTQYF.

The rearrangement uses TRBV11-1 and TRBJ2-7; weak D call: TRBD2 (6 bases). The V end lost 4 bases, the J end lost 1 base, and 11 bases lay between the germline ends. This CDR3 has 14 amino acids. Germline V CDR1 and CDR2: SGHAT, FQDESV (reference sequence). The CDR3 DNA sequence: TGTGCCAGCAGCTCCCTCGGGACTTCCTACGAGCAGTACTTC. Translating gives CASSSLGTSYEQYF.

The chain uses TRBV4-2 and TRBJ2-5; D call uncertain. The CDR3 runs to 15 residues. V lost 3 bases to trimming and J lost 0 bases, with 11 bases between them. The germline V gene encodes CDR1 LGHNA and CDR2 YNFKEQ. CDR3 in amino acids: CASSQTLGYQETQYF. The CDR3, as DNA: TGTGCCAGCAGCCAGACATTGGGTTACCAAGAGACCCAGTACTTC.

This clonotype occurred a few times. The chain recombines TRBV12-3 or TRBV12-4 with TRBJ1-6, with TRBD1 as a possible D gene (5 bases). The CDR3 runs to 14 residues. V dropped 6 bases and J dropped 6 bases, with 12 bases sitting between them. DNA of the CDR3: TGTGCCAGCAGCCCCGGGACGAGTAATTCACCCCTCCACTTT. Translated: CASSPGTSNSPLHF.